This TCR beta chain emerged from a study of Graves' ophthalmopathy and Graves' hyperthyroidism. General observations from the study: Blood repertoires reportedly contained most expanded thyroid clonotypes above 0.001 frequency.

Scientists amplified the TCR beta CDR3 regions from RNA transcripts. A first-round RT-PCR used HTBI primers, followed by a second-round multiplex PCR. TCRdb passed the multiplex PCR reads through MiXCR, listing each CDR3 protein once. This table has 400,000 to 450,000 distinct CDR3 sequences, around 21% appearing once. Per germline, CDR1 MNHEY and CDR2 SMNVEV (reference sequence). This CDR3 is built from 14 residues. Trimming took 8 bases from V and 2 from J, leaving 15 bases between them. About this clonotype: Its antigen is still unknown.

Stable hyperthyroidism meant no ophthalmopathy within 18 months of follow-up. Certain patients were not enrolled. These were patients with other autoimmune diseases, uncontrolled infections, pregnancy or lactation. V and J are TRBV27 and TRBJ1-1; tentatively, D is TRBD1 (5 bases). The sequencing sample was made of peripheral blood. The source is a woman younger than 30 with stable Graves' hyperthyroidism. The CDR3 spells CASPSEGLNTEAFF. Written as DNA, the CDR3 is TGTGCCAGCCCATCGGAGGGGCTCAACACTGAAGCTTTCTTT.